The next 20 T cell receptor beta chains were all read from a single sample in a study of cytomegalovirus exposure and HLA in healthy donors. Researchers ran the PCR with 60 Vbeta and 13 Jbeta primers. This table comes from immunoSEQ multiplex PCR, and its TCRdb copy is limited to in-frame clones, with some not included. This sample carries 65,000 or so clones, around 62% of them seen once, and the ten largest clones take roughly 2.8%. Material: PBMCs. Source of these receptors: a man aged 25-40 years in good health and CMV-seronegative.

CDR3 region: CASSAETSVGELFF. CDR3 DNA: TGTGCCAGCAGTGCTGAGACTAGCGTCGGGGAGCTGTTTTTT. The V gene is TRBV6-4, the J gene TRBJ2-2; 8 positions agree with TRBD2. CDR1 and CDR2 from the germline V gene are MRHNA and SNTAGT. With 4 bases clipped from V and 7 bases from J, the junction kept 5 bases outside the gene matches. The CDR3 loop spans 14 amino acids.

The chain carries TRBV6-1 and TRBJ2-3, with 7 bases aligning to TRBD1. This CDR3 contains 14 residues. Unmatched junction bases numbered 10, after V lost 8 bases and J lost 5 bases. CDR1 MNHNS and CDR2 SASEGT come from the germline V gene. CDR3 residues: CASASTGIRDTQYF. In nucleotides, the CDR3 is TGTGCCAGCGCTTCGACAGGGATCAGAGATACGCAGTATTTT.

The rearrangement uses TRBV6-5 and TRBJ2-5; 8 bases match TRBD1. Germline lookup yields CDR1 MNHEY and CDR2 SVGAGI. The CDR3 covers 15 residues. J lost 1 base, V lost 7 bases, and 8 bases had no gene match. The CDR3 region is CASTYGQGRQETQYF. CDR3 bases: TGTGCCAGCACCTACGGACAGGGACGCCAAGAGACCCAGTACTTC.

V gene TRBV11-3 combines with J gene TRBJ2-5; D is perhaps TRBD2 (5 bases). The CDR3 is 15 amino acids. V was trimmed by 3 bases and J by 1 base, leaving 12 bases between them. Germline V gene lookup returns CDR1 SGHNT and CDR2 YENEEA. The chain's CDR3 is CASSLGPEVQETQYF. In DNA form, the CDR3 reads TGTGCCAGCAGCTTGGGTCCGGAGGTCCAAGAGACCCAGTACTTC.

Only one count was recorded for this clone. The V gene is TRBV30, the J gene TRBJ2-5, with 8 bases identical to TRBD1. With 1 base clipped from V and 11 bases from J, the junction kept 15 bases outside the gene matches. CDR3 length equals 15 residues. Germline CDR1 is GTSNPN and CDR2 is SVGIG (reference sequence). Written as DNA, the CDR3 is TGTGCCTGGAGTGAAGCTCAAGGGACAGGCGAGGAGCAGTACTTC. It codes for CAWSEAQGTGEEQYF.

The V and J genes are TRBV5-1 and TRBJ1-1, with 11 bases fitting TRBD1. The CDR3 is made up of 14 amino acids. J gave up 6 bases and V 3 bases, and 4 bases lay outside the gene matches. Germline CDR1 reads SGHRS; CDR2 reads YFSETQ. The CDR3 reads CASSWTGGEAEAFF. Here the CDR3 DNA reads TGCGCCAGCAGCTGGACAGGGGGCGAGGCTGAAGCTTTCTTT. Combining the CDR3 with reference TRBV5-1 and TRBJ1-1 gives the whole variable domain KAGVTQTPRYLIKTRGQQVTLSCSPISGHRSVSWYQQTPGQGLQFLFEYFSETQRNKGNFPGRFSGRQFSNSRSEMNVSTLELGDSALYLCASSWTGGEAEAFFGQGTRLTVV.

This sequence joins TRBV6-6 and TRBJ1-6; D gene uncertain. This CDR3 region has 16 residues. The V gene lost 2 bases and the J gene lost 6 bases, with 14 bases spanning the gap. From germline, CDR1 is MNHNY and CDR2 SVGAGI (reference sequence). This CDR3 reads CASSYGQSSTNSPLHF. CDR3 coding DNA: TGTGCCAGCAGTTACGGTCAGTCCTCCACTAATTCACCCCTCCACTTT.

The chain employs TRBV5-1 and TRBJ1-2, with no clear D. The V end lost 4 bases, the J end lost 4 bases, and 14 bases lay between the germline ends. Germline CDR1 is SGHRS and CDR2 is YFSETQ. The CDR3 has 14 amino acids. The CDR3 DNA reads TGCGCCAGCAGCCCGACCTTAAGCGGCTATGGCTACACCTTC. Its translation is CASSPTLSGYGYTF.

The chain recombines TRBV11-1 with TRBJ2-1; 8 bases agree with TRBD1. Germline CDR1 reads SGHAT; CDR2 reads FQDESV (reference sequence). This CDR3 is 13 amino acids long. V was pared by 5 bases and J by 9 bases, with 6 bases of the junction left unmatched. The CDR3 spells CASSPPGQGEQFF. The CDR3 DNA reads as TGTGCCAGCAGCCCACCCGGACAGGGTGAGCAGTTCTTC.

The CDR3 DNA sequence: TGTGCCAGCAGCGCGCTAGACGGGTATGAAGCTTTCTTT. Translating gives CASSALDGYEAFF. This sequence joins TRBV9 and TRBJ1-1; D not resolved. Germline CDR1 is SGDLS and CDR2 is YYNGEE. V was trimmed by 3 bases and J by 7 bases, leaving 13 bases between them. This CDR3 has 13 residues.

This clone was detected only a few times. This chain uses TRBV4-1 with TRBJ1-2; possibly TRBD1 for D (6 bases). The germline V gene has CDR1 MGHRA and CDR2 YSYEKL. This CDR3 has 15 amino acids. V was cut by 1 base and J by 4 bases, with 13 bases left in between. The DNA for the CDR3 is TGCGCCAGCAGCCAAGTAAGGACAGTAGGCTATGGCTACACCTTC. Its protein is CASSQVRTVGYGYTF.

The gene calls are TRBV7-8 and TRBJ2-3, with 9 bases aligning to TRBD2. Per the germline V gene, CDR1 is SGHVS and CDR2 is FQNEAQ. This CDR3 is 15 amino acids long. The V gene end was trimmed by 4 bases and the J gene end by 1 base; junction bases not matched to a gene: 3. The DNA of the CDR3 is TGTGCCAGCAGCTATAGCGGGGGTGGCACAGATACGCAGTATTTT. Its translation: CASSYSGGGTDTQYF.

This clone was seen a single time. CDR3 sequence: CSVETGSYEQYF. CDR3 sequence (DNA): TGCAGCGTTGAAACAGGATCCTACGAGCAGTACTTC. V usage is TRBV29-1 and J usage is TRBJ2-5; D perhaps matches TRBD1 (5 bases). The better agreement between TRBJ2-7 and the DNA end casts doubt on the J call. The CDR3 has 12 residues. Germline V gene lookup returns CDR1 SQVTM and CDR2 ANQGSEA.

This rearrangement joins TRBV30 to TRBJ2-3; TRBD2 matches at 9 bases. Germline V gene lookup returns CDR1 GTSNPN and CDR2 SVGIG (reference sequence). With V trimmed by 8 bases and J by 1 base, 7 bases remained unmatched. CDR3 length equals 14 residues. CDR3: CAQRPSGGTDTQYF. The DNA for the CDR3 is TGTGCCCAGAGGCCTAGCGGGGGCACAGATACGCAGTATTTT. The entire variable domain, with the rest obtained from reference TRBV30 and TRBJ2-3, is as follows: SQTIHQWPATLVQPVGSPLSLECTVEGTSNPNLYWYRQAAGRGLQLLFYSVGIGQISSEVPQNLSASRPQDRQFILSSKKLLLSDSGFYLCAQRPSGGTDTQYFGPGTRLTVL.

This clone was recorded a few times. This rearrangement joins TRBV14 to TRBJ2-2; TRBD1 matches at 7 bases. The V gene's germline CDR1 is SGHDN and CDR2 FVKESK. V lost 1 base to trimming and J lost 3 bases; unmatched junction nucleotides: 5. The CDR3 extends over 16 amino acids. DNA for the CDR3: TGTGCCAGCAGCCAAGCAGGGGGTTTGGACACCGGGGAGCTGTTTTTT. Its protein product is CASSQAGGLDTGELFF.

This clone was recorded a few times. J is TRBJ2-5 and V is TRBV6-1, with 7 bases matching TRBD2. Germline CDR1 MNHNS, CDR2 SASEGT. V lost 1 base to trimming and J lost 5 bases; unmatched junction nucleotides: 7. This CDR3 has 15 amino acids. The chain's CDR3 is CASSEVGRGQETQYF. The CDR3 region has the DNA TGTGCCAGCAGTGAAGTTGGGAGGGGCCAGGAGACCCAGTACTTC.

The J gene is TRBJ2-7, the V gene TRBV4-1, with 7 bases matching TRBD2. Per germline, CDR1 MGHRA and CDR2 YSYEKL. J gave up 2 bases and V 4 bases, and 17 bases lay outside the gene matches. The CDR3 contains 18 residues. The CDR3 sequence: CASSRGGGSGASTYEQYF. DNA of the CDR3: TGCGCCAGCAGCCGAGGCGGAGGAAGCGGGGCGTCTACCTACGAGCAGTACTTC.

The genes are TRBV5-1 and TRBJ2-7; D gene ambiguous. The CDR3 runs to 14 residues. Looked up from germline, CDR1 is SGHRS and CDR2 is YFSETQ. Trimming left V 3 bases short and J 0 bases short, with 10 bases between. The CDR3 reads CASSYDNPSYEQYF. The CDR3 nucleotides read TGCGCCAGCAGCTACGACAATCCCTCCTACGAGCAGTACTTC. The complete variable domain, with remaining parts taken from reference TRBV5-1 and TRBJ2-7, reads KAGVTQTPRYLIKTRGQQVTLSCSPISGHRSVSWYQQTPGQGLQFLFEYFSETQRNKGNFPGRFSGRQFSNSRSEMNVSTLELGDSALYLCASSYDNPSYEQYFGPGTRLTVT.

V and J are TRBV4-1 and TRBJ2-6, with 11 nucleotides matching TRBD2. The CDR3 consists of 18 residues. In germline, CDR1 is MGHRA, CDR2 YSYEKL. V lost 4 bases to trimming and J lost 3 bases; unmatched junction nucleotides: 8. DNA of the CDR3: TGCGCCAGCAGCCGGATTAGCGGGGGGGCCCTTGGGGCCAACGTCCTGACTTTC. It codes for CASSRISGGALGANVLTF.

This clone was detected a few times. The rearrangement joins TRBV6-6 to TRBJ1-5, with 8 bases that match TRBD1. Germline V CDR1 and CDR2: MNHNY, SVGAGI (reference sequence). Trimming cost V 4 bases and J 2 bases; bases outside gene matches: 7. The CDR3 contains 16 residues. CDR3 protein: CASSSDRGWRNQPQHF. CDR3 DNA: TGTGCCAGCAGTTCAGACAGGGGTTGGCGCAATCAGCCCCAGCATTTT.